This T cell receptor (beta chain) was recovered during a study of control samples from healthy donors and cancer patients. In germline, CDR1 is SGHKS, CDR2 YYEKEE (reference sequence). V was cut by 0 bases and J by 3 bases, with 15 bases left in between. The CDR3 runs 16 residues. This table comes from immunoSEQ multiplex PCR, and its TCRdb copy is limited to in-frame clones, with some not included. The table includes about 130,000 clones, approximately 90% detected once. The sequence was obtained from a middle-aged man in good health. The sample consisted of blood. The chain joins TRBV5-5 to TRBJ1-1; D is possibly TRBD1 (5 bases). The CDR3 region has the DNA TGTGCCAGCAGCTTGGCCGCGGGGGGAGTAGACACTGAAGCTTTCTTT. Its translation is CASSLAAGGVDTEAFF.